Presented here are 2 T cell receptor beta chains from one specimen sequenced in a study of molecular identifiers for immune sequencing clone quantification. A single record per CDR3 protein comes from TCRdb applying MiXCR to the PCR reads. The sample has hundreds of thousands of distinct CDR3 sequences, roughly 24% seen once. Sequenced sample: naive CD8+ T cells from blood, with Jurkat cell RNA spiked in. This sample's subset: FACS-sorted CD8+CD4-CCR7+CD45RA+ naive T cells. The receptors come from a human donor in good health. Some libraries in this study had Jurkat cell RNA spiked in.

This clonotype was observed many times. The V call is TRBV29-1, the J call TRBJ2-3; 10 bases line up with TRBD2. The CDR3 contains 16 residues. Germline CDR1 is SQVTM and CDR2 is ANQGSEA. V dropped 3 bases and J dropped 2; count of bases not matched to a gene: 8. The CDR3, as DNA: TGCAGCGTTGATGGGCCTAGCGGGAGTCCCACAGATACGCAGTATTTT. This sequence encodes CSVDGPSGSPTDTQYF.

This clonotype was observed at least ten times. CDR3 DNA sequence: TGTGCCAGCAGCTTAGGTGTGTTGGGACAGGGCGACAATCAGCCCCAGCATTTT. Amino acids: CASSLGVLGQGDNQPQHF. V and J are TRBV7-9 and TRBJ1-5; TRBD1 matches at 9 bases. This CDR3 has 18 amino acids. V was pared by 1 base and J by 3 bases, with 10 bases of the junction left unmatched. Per the germline V gene, CDR1 is SEHNR and CDR2 is FQNEAQ (reference sequence).